This T cell receptor (beta chain) was documented in a study of T cell responses to AZD1222 COVID-19 vaccine. Repertoires were generated with immunoSEQ multiplex PCR, while TCRdb's copy carries only in-frame clones and drops some. Among about 150,000 clones listed, around 85% were seen once. This CDR3 region has 15 residues. Per the germline V gene, CDR1 is SGHAT and CDR2 is FQNNGV. V was clipped by 0 bases and J by 3 bases, with 10 bases between them. Comments on this clone: Its antigen is not known.

General study results and limits: Clonal diversity was possibly underestimated; the donors were predominantly white British and more often female. At 160-218 and 743-854, vaccine-associated CD4 TCRs were dominant, and they spanned spike. Reports say nearly half of spike-specific TCRs go after unmutated variant regions.

The receptor comes from an adult who had recovered from COVID-19. The chain employs TRBV11-2 and TRBJ2-3; D tentatively fits TRBD1 or TRBD2 (5 bases each). Sequenced here: peripheral blood, sampled after recovery from COVID-19. The CDR3 nucleotides read TGTGCCAGCAGCTTAGAGGGCAGGGAGACAGATACGCAGTATTTT. It codes for CASSLEGRETDTQYF.